A selection of T cell receptor beta chains follows, all from one sample in a study of early T cells in non-severe SARS-CoV-2 infection. MiXCR was run by TCRdb on the 5' RACE reads, yielding one entry per CDR3 protein. The sample includes 75,000 or so distinct CDR3 sequences, around 15% of them seen just once. Sequenced sample: whole blood. These receptors were collected from an adult who was a healthcare worker with PCR-confirmed SARS-CoV-2 infection or an uninfected control (not recorded which). CDR3s include the opening cysteine and the closing phenylalanine or tryptophan. The D gene is left open where the match is weak. The listing skips clone size in some rows; elsewhere it reads once, few, many or a size class.

DNA | CDR3 | V | length | D | size | J
TGTGCCAGCAGGAAGGGGGGCCATACGACAGATACGCAGTATTTT | CASRKGGHTTDTQYF | TRBV7-3 | 15 | NA | many | TRBJ2-3
TGTGCCAGCAGCCTCCATTTCTCCCCCGGGACAAACACCGGGGAGCTGTTTTTT | CASSLHFSPGTNTGELFF | TRBV7-3 | 18 | NA | NA | TRBJ2-2
TGTGCCAGCAGCTTGACGTTGGATGAGCAGTTCTTC | CASSLTLDEQFF | TRBV5-5 | 12 | NA | many | TRBJ2-1
TGTGCCAGCAGTTCCTCGGCATGGGCCAAAAACATTCAGTACTTC | CASSSSAWAKNIQYF | TRBV7-2 | 15 | NA | many | TRBJ2-4
TGCAGTGGGGGAAAGGTCGATGAGCAGTTCTTC | CSGGKVDEQFF | TRBV29-1 | 11 | NA | NA | TRBJ2-1
TGTGCCAGCAGCAGACTAGAGAATGAGCAGTTCTTC | CASSRLENEQFF | TRBV12-3/TRBV12-4 | 12 | NA | NA | TRBJ2-1
TGTGCCAGCAGTTTCAGGGGTGATTCACCCCTCCACTTT | CASSFRGDSPLHF | TRBV27 | 13 | NA | many | TRBJ1-6
TGTGCCAGCAGCTTAGGGGGCGGGGCCCAAGAGACCCAGTACTTC | CASSLGGGAQETQYF | TRBV7-2 | 15 | NA | few | TRBJ2-5
TGCAGTGCTAGAGATCACTCCCAGGGACCCAACTATGGCTACACCTTC | CSARDHSQGPNYGYTF | TRBV20-1 | 16 | NA | NA | TRBJ1-2
TGTGCCAGCAGTTACTCAAGGGGTTACAATGAGCAGTTCTTC | CASSYSRGYNEQFF | TRBV6-5 | 14 | NA | many | TRBJ2-1
TGTGCCTGGAAGGGACAGGGAGATTCACCCCTCCACTTT | CAWKGQGDSPLHF | TRBV30 | 13 | TRBD1 | few | TRBJ1-6
TGTGCCAGCAGTTGGCTCATAAAGAGAGCTAACTATGGCTACACCTTC | CASSWLIKRANYGYTF | TRBV28 | 16 | NA | NA | TRBJ1-2
TGTGCCAGCAGCTCTGGTAGGAACACTGAAGCTTTCTTT | CASSSGRNTEAFF | TRBV7-6 | 13 | NA | many | TRBJ1-1
TGTGCCAGCAGCTTGGATTCGGGGCGGTTTGGGTACGAGCAGTACTTC | CASSLDSGRFGYEQYF | TRBV5-4 | 16 | NA | NA | TRBJ2-7
TGTGCCAGCAGCTTAGGGGTTCCGGGACAGGGGGCTCATAATTCACCCCTCCACTTT | CASSLGVPGQGAHNSPLHF | TRBV7-9 | 19 | TRBD1 | NA | TRBJ1-6
TGTGCCAGCAGCTTATCGGTTACTAACTATGGCTACACCTTC | CASSLSVTNYGYTF | TRBV7-9 | 14 | NA | few | TRBJ1-2
TGCAGCGACTGGGACCAAGAGACCCAGTACTTC | CSDWDQETQYF | TRBV29-1 | 11 | NA | NA | TRBJ2-5
TGTGCCACCGAGGACAGGCCCCCTGTGGATGGCTACACCTTC | CATEDRPPVDGYTF | TRBV7-9 | 14 | TRBD1 | many | TRBJ1-2
TGTGCCAGTAGTTTCCACGAGGGTAGCGGGGGGAATGAGCAGTTCTTC | CASSFHEGSGGNEQFF | TRBV19 | 16 | TRBD2 | NA | TRBJ2-1
TGTGCCAGCAGCTTAAGGCACTACACAGATACGCAGTATTTT | CASSLRHYTDTQYF | TRBV7-2 | 14 | NA | few | TRBJ2-3
TGCAGCTTCACACAGAACACTGAAGCTTTCTTT | CSFTQNTEAFF | TRBV29-1 | 11 | NA | NA | TRBJ1-1
TGCAGTGCTAAGGCCGGCGGCCAAGAGACCCAGTACTTC | CSAKAGGQETQYF | TRBV20-1 | 13 | NA | few | TRBJ2-5
TGTGCCAGCAGCCCACATGAGACTAGCGAGACCAATGAGCAGTTCTTC | CASSPHETSETNEQFF | TRBV9 | 16 | TRBD2 | few | TRBJ2-1
TGCAGCGTCCTGATGGGAACCACCGGGGAGCTGTTTTTT | CSVLMGTTGELFF | TRBV29-1 | 13 | NA | NA | TRBJ2-2
TGTGCCAGCAGTCGTTTAGCGGGGGGCTCGGAGACCCAGTACTTC | CASSRLAGGSETQYF | TRBV5-6 | 15 | TRBD2 | many | TRBJ2-5
TGTGCCAGCAGTCCTGCCTACGAGCAGTACTTC | CASSPAYEQYF | TRBV28 | 11 | NA | NA | TRBJ2-7
TGCAGTGCTAGAGATAGCGGAGCGGCGGCTGAAGCTTTCTTT | CSARDSGAAAEAFF | TRBV20-1 | 14 | NA | few | TRBJ1-1
TGCGCCAGCAGCCTCGGACCGGGTGAATACGAGCAGTACTTC | CASSLGPGEYEQYF | TRBV5-1 | 14 | NA | few | TRBJ2-7
TGTGCCATCCGGGACAGTAATGAAAAACTGTTTTTT | CAIRDSNEKLFF | TRBV10-3 | 12 | TRBD1 | NA | TRBJ1-4
TGCAGCGTTGCCGACTATGGCTACACCTTC | CSVADYGYTF | TRBV29-1 | 10 | NA | few | TRBJ1-2
TGTGCCAGCAGCTTATGGGGTGCCGTGGGGACTGAAGCTTTCTTT | CASSLWGAVGTEAFF | TRBV7-2 | 15 | NA | few | TRBJ1-1
TGTGCCAGCAGCCACCTAAGGGGGGGGGCGTCTGCTGAAGCTTTCTTT | CASSHLRGGASAEAFF | TRBV14 | 16 | NA | many | TRBJ1-1
TGTGCCAGCAGCCTTAGGTCGATCATTTACAATGAGCAGTTCTTC | CASSLRSIIYNEQFF | TRBV6-2/TRBV6-3 | 15 | NA | many | TRBJ2-1
TGTGCCAGCAGCTTACAGTGGGGGAGGCCAGATACGCAGTATTTT | CASSLQWGRPDTQYF | TRBV7-6 | 15 | NA | NA | TRBJ2-3
TGTGCCAGCAGCCAAGGGCAGGGGGATGGAAAACTGTTTTTT | CASSQGQGDGKLFF | TRBV3-1 | 14 | TRBD1 | NA | TRBJ1-4
TGTGCCAGCAGCGTAGGTTCTTCCTACAATGAGCAGTTCTTC | CASSVGSSYNEQFF | TRBV9 | 14 | NA | many | TRBJ2-1
TGTGCCAGCAGAGCAGGGGTGGGACCGGTCTCTGGGGCCAACGTCCTGACTTTC | CASRAGVGPVSGANVLTF | TRBV6-5 | 18 | NA | NA | TRBJ2-6
TGTGCCAGCAGTGTCACCAGGGAGCTACACGGGGAGCTGTTTTTT | CASSVTRELHGELFF | TRBV6-1 | 15 | NA | few | TRBJ2-2
TGTGCCAGCAGCTTAGCAAGCGTAAACAATGAGCAGTTCTTC | CASSLASVNNEQFF | TRBV7-2 | 14 | NA | few | TRBJ2-1
TGTGCCAGCAGTCCGGACCTCAATCAGCCCCAGCATTTT | CASSPDLNQPQHF | TRBV6-4 | 13 | NA | NA | TRBJ1-5
TGCAGCGCCGCCGGTGTGGGCCCTCGGGGAGCTTTCTTT | CSAAGVGPRGAFF | TRBV29-1 | 13 | NA | few | TRBJ1-1
TGTGCCAGCAGCTTATATGGCTACACCTTC | CASSLYGYTF | TRBV13 | 10 | NA | many | TRBJ1-2
TGTGCCAGCAGCTTAATAGCGGGGGGGCCGAACAATGAGCAGTTCTTC | CASSLIAGGPNNEQFF | TRBV7-2 | 16 | TRBD2 | NA | TRBJ2-1
TGTGCCAGCAGGCGGACGGATGAGCGCTCCTACGAGCAGTACTTC | CASRRTDERSYEQYF | TRBV2 | 15 | NA | NA | TRBJ2-7
TGTGCCACGAAAACGACAGGGCGCTCTGGAAACACCATATATTTT | CATKTTGRSGNTIYF | TRBV6-5 | 15 | TRBD1 | NA | TRBJ1-3
TGTGCCTCCCCGGGGCCGAAAAACAACTACGAGCAGTACTTC | CASPGPKNNYEQYF | TRBV28 | 14 | NA | NA | TRBJ2-7
TGTGCCAGCAGCTTTACAGGGAGCACAGATACGCAGTATTTT | CASSFTGSTDTQYF | TRBV7-3 | 14 | NA | NA | TRBJ2-3